Below are 13 T cell receptor beta chains sequenced from a single sample in a study of blood T cell repertoires in COVID-19. Profiling relied on immunoSEQ multiplex PCR, and the TCRdb table lists in-frame clones only, not all of them. The sample contains 55,000 to 75,000 clones, about four fifths of which appear only once. The sequenced material came from peripheral blood. The source of these receptors is a human donor in a cohort sampled during active COVID-19.

The chain uses TRBV18 and TRBJ2-2, with 7 bases fitting TRBD1. Germline lookup yields CDR1 KGHSH and CDR2 LQKENI. The CDR3 covers 15 residues. Germline trimming cut 5 bases from V and 0 bases from J; bases unmatched to any gene: 3. The DNA of the CDR3 is TGTGCCAGCTCATTAGACAGGGCGAACACCGGGGAGCTGTTTTTT. Residues: CASSLDRANTGELFF. The full variable domain, with the rest looked up from reference TRBV18 and TRBJ2-2, is NAGVMQNPRHLVRRRGQEARLRCSPMKGHSHVYWYRQLPEEGLKFMVYLQKENIIDESGMPKERFSAEFPKEGPSILRIQQVVRGDSAAYFCASSLDRANTGELFFGEGSRLTVL.

This chain uses TRBV5-6 with TRBJ1-2; possibly TRBD1 for D (6 bases). V dropped 4 bases and J dropped 1 base, with 14 bases sitting between them. The CDR3 contains 15 residues. In germline, CDR1 is SGHDT, CDR2 YYEEEE. The CDR3 spells CASSTRRGGNYGYTF. In DNA, the CDR3 is TGTGCCAGCAGCACCCGAAGGGGGGGTAACTATGGCTACACCTTC.

The gene calls are TRBV5-8 and TRBJ1-2, with 11 bases fitting TRBD1. CDR3 length equals 14 residues. With V trimmed by 4 bases and J by 5 bases, 4 bases remained unmatched. The V gene's germline CDR1 is SGHTS and CDR2 YDEGEE. The CDR3 DNA sequence: TGTGCCAGCAGCCCGAGGGACAGGGGGTATGGCTACACCTTC. Encoded protein: CASSPRDRGYGYTF. Looking up the rest from reference TRBV5-8 and TRBJ1-2 gives the full variable domain: EAGVTQSPTHLIKTRGQQATLRCSPISGHTSVYWYQQALGLGLQFLLWYDEGEERNRGNFPPRFSGRQFPNYSSELNVNALELEDSALYLCASSPRDRGYGYTFGSGTRLTVV.

V usage is TRBV4-2 and J usage is TRBJ2-7, with 11 bases identical to TRBD2. The junction had 12 bases not matched to a gene; V was cut back by 1 base and J by 4 bases. Germline V CDR1 and CDR2: LGHNA, YNFKEQ. CDR3 length equals 18 residues. The CDR3, as DNA: TGTGCCAGCAGCCAAGGTTTAGGGGCTAGCGGGGGGATATACGAGCAGTACTTC. Amino acids: CASSQGLGASGGIYEQYF.

The chain couples TRBV7-2 to TRBJ1-1, with D unclear. With 5 bases removed from V and 0 bases from J, the gap between germline ends came to 4 bases. The length of the CDR3 is 12 residues. CDR1 is SGHTA and CDR2 is FQGNSA in the germline V gene. The DNA of the CDR3 is TGTGCCAGCAGCCGAGTGAACACTGAAGCTTTCTTT. Translated: CASSRVNTEAFF.

CDR3 residues: CASSGTGDQTQYF. CDR3 coding DNA: TGTGCCAGCAGCGGGACAGGGGACCAGACCCAGTACTTC. This chain joins TRBV6-5 and TRBJ2-5; 10 nucleotides line up with TRBD1. The germline V gene has CDR1 MNHEY and CDR2 SVGAGI. Trimming took 6 bases from V and 6 from J; bases not matched to a gene: 4. The CDR3 length is 13 residues.

This clone was recorded only once. The genes are TRBV5-1 and TRBJ1-1; a weak D match, TRBD1 (5 bases). CDR1 and CDR2 from the germline V gene are SGHRS and YFSETQ. The V and J ends lost 0 bases and 5 bases respectively, with 11 bases between them. The CDR3 has 14 residues. DNA for the CDR3: TGCGCCAGCAGCTTGGACGGGGGGAATACTGAAGCTTTCTTT. Protein: CASSLDGGNTEAFF.

CDR3 amino acids: CASSPWGPENTEAFF. CDR3 nucleotide sequence: TGTGCCAGCAGCCCATGGGGCCCAGAGAACACTGAAGCTTTCTTT. The V and J genes are TRBV7-9 and TRBJ1-1; D is possibly TRBD1 (5 bases). From germline, CDR1 is SEHNR and CDR2 FQNEAQ (reference sequence). Trimming removed 5 bases from V and 1 base from J, with 14 bases in between. There are 15 residues in the CDR3.

The genes are TRBV5-1 and TRBJ1-3; D uncertain. Germline values: CDR1 SGHRS, CDR2 YFSETQ. V lost 2 bases, J lost 3 bases, and 3 bases lay in between. This CDR3 region has 12 residues. CDR3 nucleotide sequence: TGCGCCAGCAGCTTCAATGGAAACACCATATATTTT. Translating it yields CASSFNGNTIYF.

This clone was seen only once. This chain joins TRBV29-1 and TRBJ1-1, with 11 bases aligning to TRBD1. The V gene end was trimmed by 7 bases and the J gene end by 5 bases; junction bases not matched to a gene: 9. Germline values: CDR1 SQVTM, CDR2 ANQGSEA. The CDR3 has 14 amino acids. CDR3 coding DNA: TGCAGCGCCTGCCGTGGGACAGGGGGGACTGAAGCTTTCTTT. This translates into CSACRGTGGTEAFF.

The chain joins TRBV5-1 to TRBJ2-3; 10 bases match TRBD2. Germline-derived CDR1 and CDR2 are SGHRS and YFSETQ. The CDR3 totals 16 residues. The J segment lost 4 bases and the V segment lost 0 bases, leaving 5 bases of the junction unmatched. The CDR3 coding sequence is TGCGCCAGCAGCTTGGGTGGGACTAGCGTTTCAGATACGCAGTATTTT. Amino acid sequence: CASSLGGTSVSDTQYF.

This chain links TRBV6-5 with TRBJ1-2; 7 bases fit TRBD1. The CDR3 contains 14 residues. Germline V gene data show CDR1 as MNHEY and CDR2 as SVGAGI. The J segment lost 0 bases and the V segment lost 6 bases, leaving 4 bases of the junction unmatched. CDR3 protein: CASSWTGANYGYTF. The CDR3 DNA reads TGTGCCAGCAGCTGGACAGGCGCTAACTATGGCTACACCTTC.

The chain combines TRBV18 with TRBJ2-4; 13 nucleotides line up with TRBD2. V lost 3 bases and J lost 6; bases outside the gene matches: 5. This CDR3 spans 16 amino acids. From germline, CDR1 is KGHSH and CDR2 LQKENI. DNA for the CDR3: TGTGCCAGCTCACCTACTAGCGGGGGGGCATCAAACATTCAGTACTTC. As protein: CASSPTSGGASNIQYF.